This TCR beta chain was retrieved from a study of metastatic and nonmetastatic thyroid tumors. Overall study: The comparison covered peripheral blood and tumor or nodule tissue in malignant and benign thyroid patients. Study-wide results and caveats: TCR beta diversity was reportedly significantly higher in malignant thyroid tumors than benign nodules, in blood and tumor.

MiXCR reprocessed the PCR reads for TCRdb. The profile shows fewer than 4,500 clones, 35% of them singletons. None of the patients had undergone any treatment ahead of thyroid surgery. On this clone: Its antigen is still unknown.

There are 12 residues in the CDR3. The germline gives CDR1 SGHDT, CDR2 YYEEEE. The V end lost 3 bases, the J end lost 5 bases, and 8 bases lay between the germline ends. The origin of this receptor is a male donor with papillary thyroid cancer or a benign thyroid nodule (not recorded which). Some clones in this sample may be carry-over from other donors' samples. The V gene is TRBV5-6, the J gene TRBJ2-5; no definite D call. Sequencing input: adjacent normal tissue. CDR3 in amino acids: CASSWGAETQYF. In DNA form, the CDR3 reads TGTGCCAGCAGCTGGGGTGCGGAGACCCAGTACTTC. Full variable domain (rest looked up from reference TRBV5-6 and TRBJ2-5): DAGVTQSPTHLIKTRGQQVTLRCSPKSGHDTVSWYQQALGQGPQFIFQYYEEEERQRGNFPDRFSGHQFPNYSSELNVNALLLGDSALYLCASSWGAETQYFGPGTRLLVL.